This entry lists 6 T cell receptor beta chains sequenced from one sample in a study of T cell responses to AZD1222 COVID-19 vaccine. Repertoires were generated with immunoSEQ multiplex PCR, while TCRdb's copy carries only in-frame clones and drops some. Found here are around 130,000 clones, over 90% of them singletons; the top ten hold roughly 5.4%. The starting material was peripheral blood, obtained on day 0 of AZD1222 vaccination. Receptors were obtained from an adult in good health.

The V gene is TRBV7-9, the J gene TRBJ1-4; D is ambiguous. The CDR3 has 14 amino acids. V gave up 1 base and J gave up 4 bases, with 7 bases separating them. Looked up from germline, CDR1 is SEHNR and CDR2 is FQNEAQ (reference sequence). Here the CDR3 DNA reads TGTGCCAGCAGCTTAGGGCGCCTTAATGAAAAACTGTTTTTT. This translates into CASSLGRLNEKLFF.

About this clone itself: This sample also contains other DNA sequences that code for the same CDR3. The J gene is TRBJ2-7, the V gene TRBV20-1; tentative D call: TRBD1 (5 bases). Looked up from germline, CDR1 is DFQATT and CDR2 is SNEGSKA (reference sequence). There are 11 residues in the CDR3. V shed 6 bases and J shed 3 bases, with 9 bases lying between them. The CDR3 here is CSARQGYEQYF. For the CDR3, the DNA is TGCAGTGCCCGGCAGGGCTACGAGCAGTACTTC.

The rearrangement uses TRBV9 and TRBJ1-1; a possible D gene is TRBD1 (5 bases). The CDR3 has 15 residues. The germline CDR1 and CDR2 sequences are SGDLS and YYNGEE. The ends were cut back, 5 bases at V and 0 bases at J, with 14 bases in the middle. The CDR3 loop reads CASRPGPLLNTEAFF. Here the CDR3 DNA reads TGTGCCAGCAGACCGGGACCGCTTTTGAACACTGAAGCTTTCTTT.

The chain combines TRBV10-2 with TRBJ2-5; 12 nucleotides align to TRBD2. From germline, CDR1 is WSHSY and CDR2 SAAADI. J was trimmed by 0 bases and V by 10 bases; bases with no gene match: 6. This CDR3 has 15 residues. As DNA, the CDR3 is TGCGCCACCAGGACTAGCGGGACATACCAAGAGACCCAGTACTTC. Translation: CATRTSGTYQETQYF.

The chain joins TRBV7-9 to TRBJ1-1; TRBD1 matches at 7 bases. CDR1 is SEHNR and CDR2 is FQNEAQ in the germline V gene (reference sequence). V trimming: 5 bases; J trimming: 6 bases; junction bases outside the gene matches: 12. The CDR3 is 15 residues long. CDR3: CASSGLRGLLSEAFF. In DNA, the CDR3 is TGTGCCAGCAGCGGCTTGAGGGGGCTTTTGTCTGAAGCTTTCTTT.

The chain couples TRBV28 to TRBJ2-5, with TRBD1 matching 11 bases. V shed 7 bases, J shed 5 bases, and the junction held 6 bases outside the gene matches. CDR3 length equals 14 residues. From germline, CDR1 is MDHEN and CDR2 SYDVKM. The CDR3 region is CASTRTGGGETQYF. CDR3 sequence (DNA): TGTGCCAGCACGCGGACAGGGGGCGGGGAGACCCAGTACTTC.